This T cell receptor beta chain was recorded in a study of OX40 agonist ivuxolimab in advanced cancers. Looking at the study overall: Antecedent anti-PD-1, anti-PD-L1 or anti-CTLA-4 therapy was permissible, with roughly 36% having received some. Study-wide results and caveats: Normalized expansion of T-cell clones was also low for some nonresponders. In general, CD8+ T cells held more expanded clones than CD4+ did, on average.

Blood sampling was done at baseline, cycle 4 day 1, and cycle 7 day 1. TCRdb keeps only in-frame clones here, not all; method: immunoSEQ multiplex PCR. The sample includes about 58,000 clones, 86% seen only once; the top ten take around 1%. The V gene's germline CDR1 is SGHAT and CDR2 FQNNGV. CDR3 length: 13 amino acids. V lost 0 bases to trimming and J lost 2 bases, with 5 bases between them. As regards this clone: Its cognate antigen is unknown.

V and J are TRBV11-2 and TRBJ2-7; D is perhaps TRBD1 or TRBD2 (5 bases each). The sample consisted of CD4+ or CD8+ T cells sorted from blood, taken in a trial of the OX40 agonist ivuxolimab. This TCR derives from an adult with an advanced solid tumor such as melanoma, head and neck, liver or kidney cancer. As DNA, the CDR3 is TGTGCCAGCAGCTTAGAGGGACCCTACGAGCAGTACTTC. Its translation: CASSLEGPYEQYF.